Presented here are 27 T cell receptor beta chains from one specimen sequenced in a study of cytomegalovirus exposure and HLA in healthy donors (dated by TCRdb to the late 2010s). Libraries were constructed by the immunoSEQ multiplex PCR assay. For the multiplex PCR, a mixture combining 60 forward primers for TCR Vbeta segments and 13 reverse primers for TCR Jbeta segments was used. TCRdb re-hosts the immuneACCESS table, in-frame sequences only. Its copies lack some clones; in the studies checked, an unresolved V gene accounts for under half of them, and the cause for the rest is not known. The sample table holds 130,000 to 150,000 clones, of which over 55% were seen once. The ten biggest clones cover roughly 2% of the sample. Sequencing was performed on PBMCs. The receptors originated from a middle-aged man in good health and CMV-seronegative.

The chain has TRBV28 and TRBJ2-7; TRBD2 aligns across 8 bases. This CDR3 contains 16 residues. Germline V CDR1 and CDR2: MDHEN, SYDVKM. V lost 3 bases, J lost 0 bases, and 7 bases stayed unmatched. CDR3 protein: CASSFGLAGSSYEQYF. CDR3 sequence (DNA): TGTGCCAGCAGTTTTGGATTAGCGGGAAGCTCCTACGAGCAGTACTTC. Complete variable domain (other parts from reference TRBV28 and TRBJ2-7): DVKVTQSSRYLVKRTGEKVFLECVQDMDHENMFWYRQDPGLGLRLIYFSYDVKMKEKGDIPEGYSVSREKKERFSLILESASTNQTSMYLCASSFGLAGSSYEQYFGPGTRLTVT.

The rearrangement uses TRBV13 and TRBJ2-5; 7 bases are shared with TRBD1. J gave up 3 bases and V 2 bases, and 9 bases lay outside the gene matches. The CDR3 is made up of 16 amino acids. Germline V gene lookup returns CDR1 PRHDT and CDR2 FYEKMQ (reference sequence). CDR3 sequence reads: CASSLRAGTDKETQYF. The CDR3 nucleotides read TGTGCCAGCAGCTTACGGGCCGGGACAGATAAAGAGACCCAGTACTTC.

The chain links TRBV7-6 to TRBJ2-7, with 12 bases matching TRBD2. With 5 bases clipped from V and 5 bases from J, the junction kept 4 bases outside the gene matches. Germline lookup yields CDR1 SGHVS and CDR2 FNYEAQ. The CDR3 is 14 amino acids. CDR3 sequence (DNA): TGTGCCAGCAGCAGACTAGCGGGAGACGACGAGCAGTACTTC. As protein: CASSRLAGDDEQYF.

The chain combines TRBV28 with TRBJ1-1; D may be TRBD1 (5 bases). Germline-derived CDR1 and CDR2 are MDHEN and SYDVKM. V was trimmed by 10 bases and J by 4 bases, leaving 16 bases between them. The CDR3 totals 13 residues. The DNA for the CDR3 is TGTGCCATTAAAAGGGGTTCTGGCACTGAAGCTTTCTTT. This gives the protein CAIKRGSGTEAFF.

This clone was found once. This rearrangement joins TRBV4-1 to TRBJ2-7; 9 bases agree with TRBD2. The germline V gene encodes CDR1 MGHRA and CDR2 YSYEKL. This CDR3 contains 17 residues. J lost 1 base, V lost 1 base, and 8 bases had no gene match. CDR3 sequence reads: CASSQVGLAGHSYEQYF. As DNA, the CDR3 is TGCGCCAGCAGCCAAGTGGGCCTAGCGGGGCATTCCTACGAGCAGTACTTC.

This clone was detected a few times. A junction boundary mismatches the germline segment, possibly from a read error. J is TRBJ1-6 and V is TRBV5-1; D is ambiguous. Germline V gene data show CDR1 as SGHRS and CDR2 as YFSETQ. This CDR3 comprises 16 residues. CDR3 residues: CASSLFGKEVSSPLNF. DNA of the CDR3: TGCGCCAGCAGCTTGTTCGGGAAAGAAGTCAGTTCACCCCTCAACTTT.

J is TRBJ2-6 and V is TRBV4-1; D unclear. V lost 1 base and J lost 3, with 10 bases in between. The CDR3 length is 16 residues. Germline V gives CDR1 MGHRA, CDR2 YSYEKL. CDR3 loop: CASSQAGRSGANVLTF. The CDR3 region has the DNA TGCGCCAGCAGCCAAGCTGGAAGGAGTGGGGCCAACGTCCTGACTTTC.

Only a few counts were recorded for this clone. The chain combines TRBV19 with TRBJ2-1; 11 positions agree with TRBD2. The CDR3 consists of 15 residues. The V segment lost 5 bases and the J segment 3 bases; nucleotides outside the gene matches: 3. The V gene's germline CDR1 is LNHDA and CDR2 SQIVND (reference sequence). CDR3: CASSSGTSGYNEQFF. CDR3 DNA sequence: TGTGCCAGTAGTTCCGGGACTAGCGGCTACAATGAGCAGTTCTTC.

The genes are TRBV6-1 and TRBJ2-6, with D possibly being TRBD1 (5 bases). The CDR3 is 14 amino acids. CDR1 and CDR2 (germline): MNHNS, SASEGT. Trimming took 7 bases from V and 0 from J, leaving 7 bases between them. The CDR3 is CASNRISGANVLTF. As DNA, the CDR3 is TGTGCCAGCAACAGGATCTCTGGGGCCAACGTCCTGACTTTC.

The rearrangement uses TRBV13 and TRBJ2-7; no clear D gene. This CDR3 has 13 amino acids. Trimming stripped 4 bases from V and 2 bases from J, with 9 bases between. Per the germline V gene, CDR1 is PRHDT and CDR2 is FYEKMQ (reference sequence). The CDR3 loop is CASSSGLAYEQYF. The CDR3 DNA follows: TGTGCCAGCAGCTCCGGTTTAGCCTACGAGCAGTACTTC.

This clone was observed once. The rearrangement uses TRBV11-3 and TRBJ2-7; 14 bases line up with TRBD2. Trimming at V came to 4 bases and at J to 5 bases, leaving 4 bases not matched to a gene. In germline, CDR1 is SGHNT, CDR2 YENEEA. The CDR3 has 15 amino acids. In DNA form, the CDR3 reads TGTGCCAGCAGCTCCGGACTAGCGGGAGGTCACGAGCAGTACTTC. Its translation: CASSSGLAGGHEQYF.

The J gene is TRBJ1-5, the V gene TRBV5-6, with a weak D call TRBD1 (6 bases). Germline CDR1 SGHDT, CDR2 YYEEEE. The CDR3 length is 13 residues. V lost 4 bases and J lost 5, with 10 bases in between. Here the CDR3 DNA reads TGTGCCAGCAGCCACAAGGGGGATCAGCCCCAGCATTTT. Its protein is CASSHKGDQPQHF.

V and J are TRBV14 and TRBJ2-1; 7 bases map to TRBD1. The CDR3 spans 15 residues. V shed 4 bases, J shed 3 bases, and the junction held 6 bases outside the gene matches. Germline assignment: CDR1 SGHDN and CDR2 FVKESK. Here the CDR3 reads CASSPDRAFYNEQFF. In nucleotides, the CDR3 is TGTGCCAGCAGCCCAGACAGGGCTTTCTACAATGAGCAGTTCTTC.

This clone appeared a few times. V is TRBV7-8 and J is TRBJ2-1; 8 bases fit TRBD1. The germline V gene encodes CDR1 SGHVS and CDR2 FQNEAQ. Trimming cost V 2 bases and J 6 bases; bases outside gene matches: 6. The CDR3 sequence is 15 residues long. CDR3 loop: CASSLRTGLVNEQFF. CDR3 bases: TGTGCCAGCAGCTTAAGGACAGGGTTAGTCAATGAGCAGTTCTTC. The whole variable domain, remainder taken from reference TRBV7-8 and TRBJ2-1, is GAGVSQSPRYKVAKRGQDVALRCDPISGHVSLFWYQQALGQGPEFLTYFQNEAQLDKSGLPSDRFFAERPEGSVSTLKIQRTQQEDSAVYLCASSLRTGLVNEQFFGPGTRLTVL.

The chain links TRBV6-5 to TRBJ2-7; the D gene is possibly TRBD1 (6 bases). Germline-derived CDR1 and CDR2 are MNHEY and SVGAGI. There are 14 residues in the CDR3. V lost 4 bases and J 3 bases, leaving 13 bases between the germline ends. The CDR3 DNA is TGTGCCAGCAGTTCTTCAGGGACAAACTACGAGCAGTACTTC. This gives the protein CASSSSGTNYEQYF.

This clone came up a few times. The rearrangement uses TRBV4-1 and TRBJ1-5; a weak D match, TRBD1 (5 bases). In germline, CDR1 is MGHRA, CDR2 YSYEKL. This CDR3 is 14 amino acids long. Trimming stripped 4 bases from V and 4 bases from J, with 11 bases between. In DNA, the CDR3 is TGCGCCAGCAGCCCCCTGGAGGGGAATCAGCCCCAGCATTTT. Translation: CASSPLEGNQPQHF.

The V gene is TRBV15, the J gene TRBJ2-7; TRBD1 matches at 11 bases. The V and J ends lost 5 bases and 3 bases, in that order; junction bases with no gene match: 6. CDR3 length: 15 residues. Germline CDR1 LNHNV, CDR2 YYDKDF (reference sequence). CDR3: CATSRRTGGVYEQYF. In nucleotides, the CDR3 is TGTGCCACCAGCCGCAGGACAGGGGGCGTCTACGAGCAGTACTTC.

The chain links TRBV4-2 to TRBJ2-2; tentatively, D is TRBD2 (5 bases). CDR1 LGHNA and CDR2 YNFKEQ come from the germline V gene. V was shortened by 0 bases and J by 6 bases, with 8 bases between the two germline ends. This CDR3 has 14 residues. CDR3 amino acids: CASSQDLAAGELFF. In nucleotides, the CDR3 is TGTGCCAGCAGCCAAGACCTAGCTGCCGGGGAGCTGTTTTTT.

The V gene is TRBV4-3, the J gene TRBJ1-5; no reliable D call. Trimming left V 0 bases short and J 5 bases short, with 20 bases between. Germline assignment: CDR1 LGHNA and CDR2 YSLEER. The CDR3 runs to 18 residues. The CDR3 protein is CASSQDLPGFGPYQPQHF. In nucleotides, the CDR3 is TGCGCCAGCAGCCAAGATCTTCCGGGATTCGGTCCATATCAGCCCCAGCATTTT.

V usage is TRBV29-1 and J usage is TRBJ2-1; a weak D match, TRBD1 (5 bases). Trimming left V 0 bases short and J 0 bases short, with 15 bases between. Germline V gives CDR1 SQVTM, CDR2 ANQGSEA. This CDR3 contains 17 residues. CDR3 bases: TGCAGCGTTGAAGAGGGATCCGACAGCCACTCCTACAATGAGCAGTTCTTC. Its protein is CSVEEGSDSHSYNEQFF.

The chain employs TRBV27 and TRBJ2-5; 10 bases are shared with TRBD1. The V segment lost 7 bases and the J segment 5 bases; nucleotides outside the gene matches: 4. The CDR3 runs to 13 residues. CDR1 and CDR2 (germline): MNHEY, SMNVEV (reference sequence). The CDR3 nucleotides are TGTGCCAGCACGACAGGGGGCCGGGAGACCCAGTACTTC. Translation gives CASTTGGRETQYF.

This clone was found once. CDR3 sequence (DNA): TGTGCCAGCAGGGAGGGACAGGGTGTCTACGAGCAGTACTTC. Its protein product is CASREGQGVYEQYF. The rearrangement uses TRBV2 and TRBJ2-7; TRBD1 aligns across 9 bases. Per germline, CDR1 SNHLY and CDR2 FYNNEI. Trimming cost V 6 bases and J 3 bases; bases outside gene matches: 6. The CDR3 runs 14 residues.

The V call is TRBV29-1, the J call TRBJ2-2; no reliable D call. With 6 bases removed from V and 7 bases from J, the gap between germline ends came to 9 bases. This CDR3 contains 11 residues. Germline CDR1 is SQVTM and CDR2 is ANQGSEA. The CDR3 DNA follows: TGCAGCGTCCCAAAGAGCGGGGAGCTGTTTTTT. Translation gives CSVPKSGELFF.

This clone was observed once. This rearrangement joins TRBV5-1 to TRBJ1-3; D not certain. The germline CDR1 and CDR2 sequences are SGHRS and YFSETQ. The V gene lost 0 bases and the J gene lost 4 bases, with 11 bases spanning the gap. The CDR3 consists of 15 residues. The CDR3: CASSLAGSRGNTIYF. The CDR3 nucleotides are TGCGCCAGCAGCTTGGCAGGCTCTCGAGGAAACACCATATATTTT.

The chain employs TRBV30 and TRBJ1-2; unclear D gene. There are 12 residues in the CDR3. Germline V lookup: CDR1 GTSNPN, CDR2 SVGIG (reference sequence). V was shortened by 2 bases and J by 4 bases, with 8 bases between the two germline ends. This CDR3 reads CAWSSFSYGYTF. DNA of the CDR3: TGTGCCTGGAGTAGTTTCAGCTATGGCTACACCTTC.

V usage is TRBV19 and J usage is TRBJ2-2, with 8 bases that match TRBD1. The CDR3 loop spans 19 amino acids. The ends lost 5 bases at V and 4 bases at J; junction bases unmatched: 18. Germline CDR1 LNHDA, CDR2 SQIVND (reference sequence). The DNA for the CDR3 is TGTGCCAGTAGTCTTCAAGCCATTCGGGACAGGACAGTCACCGGGGAGCTGTTTTTT. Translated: CASSLQAIRDRTVTGELFF.

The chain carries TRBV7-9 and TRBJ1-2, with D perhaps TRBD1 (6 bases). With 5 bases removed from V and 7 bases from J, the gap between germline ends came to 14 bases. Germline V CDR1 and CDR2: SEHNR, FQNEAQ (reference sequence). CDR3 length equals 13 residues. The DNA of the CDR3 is TGTGCCAGCAGCAGATCACAGGGAGTTGGCTACACCTTC. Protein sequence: CASSRSQGVGYTF. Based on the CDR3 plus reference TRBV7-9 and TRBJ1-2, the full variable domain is DTGVSQNPRHKITKRGQNVTFRCDPISEHNRLYWYRQTLGQGPEFLTYFQNEAQLEKSRLLSDRFSAERPKGSFSTLEIQRTEQGDSAMYLCASSRSQGVGYTFGSGTRLTVV.